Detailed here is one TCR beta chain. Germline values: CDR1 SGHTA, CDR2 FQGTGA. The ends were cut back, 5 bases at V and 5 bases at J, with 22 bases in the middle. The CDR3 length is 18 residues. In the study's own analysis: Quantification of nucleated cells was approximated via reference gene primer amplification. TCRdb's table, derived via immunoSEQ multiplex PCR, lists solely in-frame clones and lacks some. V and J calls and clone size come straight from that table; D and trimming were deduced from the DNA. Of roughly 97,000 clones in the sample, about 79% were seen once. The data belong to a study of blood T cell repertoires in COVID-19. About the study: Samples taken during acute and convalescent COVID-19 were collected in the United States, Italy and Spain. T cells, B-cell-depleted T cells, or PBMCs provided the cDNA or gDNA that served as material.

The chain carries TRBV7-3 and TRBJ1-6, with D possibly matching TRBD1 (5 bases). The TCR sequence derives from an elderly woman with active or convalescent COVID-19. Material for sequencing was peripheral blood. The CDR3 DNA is TGTGCCAGCAGCCCGATGGGGGTAGGGGACTCTCATAATTCACCCCTCCACTTT. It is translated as CASSPMGVGDSHNSPLHF.